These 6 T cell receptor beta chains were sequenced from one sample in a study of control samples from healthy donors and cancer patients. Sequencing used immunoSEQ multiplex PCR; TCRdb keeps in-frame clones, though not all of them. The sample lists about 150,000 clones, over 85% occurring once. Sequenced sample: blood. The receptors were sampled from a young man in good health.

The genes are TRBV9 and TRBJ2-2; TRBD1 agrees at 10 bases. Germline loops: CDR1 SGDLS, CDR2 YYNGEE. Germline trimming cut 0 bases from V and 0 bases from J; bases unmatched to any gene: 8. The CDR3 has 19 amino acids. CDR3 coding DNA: TGTGCCAGCAGCGTAGCGTACCGGGACAGGGGATCGAACACCGGGGAGCTGTTTTTT. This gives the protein CASSVAYRDRGSNTGELFF.

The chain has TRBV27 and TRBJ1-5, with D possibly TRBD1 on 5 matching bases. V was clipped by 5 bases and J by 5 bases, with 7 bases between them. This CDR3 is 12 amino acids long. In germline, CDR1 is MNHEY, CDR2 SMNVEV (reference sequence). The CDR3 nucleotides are TGTGCCAGCAGTACAGGTTATCAGCCCCAGCATTTT. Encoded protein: CASSTGYQPQHF.

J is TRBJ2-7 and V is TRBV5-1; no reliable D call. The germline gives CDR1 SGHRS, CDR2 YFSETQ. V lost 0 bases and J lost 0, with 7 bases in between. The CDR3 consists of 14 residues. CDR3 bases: TGCGCCAGCAGCTTGGAGGTGGCCTCCTACGAGCAGTACTTC. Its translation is CASSLEVASYEQYF.

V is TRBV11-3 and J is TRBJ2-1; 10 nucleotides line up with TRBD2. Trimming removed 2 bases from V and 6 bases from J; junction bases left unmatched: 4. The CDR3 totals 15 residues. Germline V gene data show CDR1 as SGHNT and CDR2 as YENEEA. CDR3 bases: TGTGCCAGCAGCTTAAATAGCGGGAGGCCCAATGAGCAGTTCTTC. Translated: CASSLNSGRPNEQFF.

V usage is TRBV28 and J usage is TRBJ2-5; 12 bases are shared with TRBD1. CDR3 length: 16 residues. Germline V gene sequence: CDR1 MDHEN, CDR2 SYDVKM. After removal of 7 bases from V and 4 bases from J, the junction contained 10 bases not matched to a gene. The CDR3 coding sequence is TGTGCCAGCACCGATTGGGACAGGGGGCTTAGAGAGACCCAGTACTTC. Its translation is CASTDWDRGLRETQYF.

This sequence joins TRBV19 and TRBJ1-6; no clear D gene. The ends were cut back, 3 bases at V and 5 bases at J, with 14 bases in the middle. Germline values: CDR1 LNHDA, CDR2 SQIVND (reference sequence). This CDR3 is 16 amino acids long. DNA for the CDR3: TGTGCCAGTAGTATGCTGGCGGGCCCGAATAATTCACCCCTCCACTTT. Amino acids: CASSMLAGPNNSPLHF. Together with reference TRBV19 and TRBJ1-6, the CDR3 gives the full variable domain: DGGITQSPKYLFRKEGQNVTLSCEQNLNHDAMYWYRQDPGQGLRLIYYSQIVNDFQKGDIAEGYSVSREKKESFPLTVTSAQKNPTAFYLCASSMLAGPNNSPLHFGNGTRLTVT.